These 12 T cell receptor beta chains came from one sample sequenced in a study of blood T cell repertoires in COVID-19. Sequencing was performed with immunoSEQ multiplex PCR; in TCRdb, only in-frame clones are kept and a portion is missing. Among around 350,000 clones listed, about 87% were seen once. Sequences were obtained from peripheral blood. The receptor source for this set is a human donor in a cohort sampled during active COVID-19.

The V gene is TRBV27, the J gene TRBJ1-2, with 9 bases aligning to TRBD1. Unmatched junction bases numbered 7, after V lost 7 bases and J lost 1 base. The CDR3 is 15 amino acids. CDR1 is MNHEY and CDR2 is SMNVEV in the germline V gene (reference sequence). DNA for the CDR3: TGTGCCAGCACCCTGACGACAGGGGGTAACTATGGCTACACCTTC. This gives the protein CASTLTTGGNYGYTF.

The chain carries TRBV7-8 and TRBJ1-1, with 7 bases lining up with TRBD1. The V gene's germline CDR1 is SGHVS and CDR2 FQNEAQ. J was trimmed by 0 bases and V by 7 bases; bases with no gene match: 8. This CDR3 region has 15 residues. The CDR3 region has the DNA TGTGCCAGCACAAACCTGACAGGGATGAACACTGAAGCTTTCTTT. Protein product: CASTNLTGMNTEAFF.

The J gene is TRBJ2-2, the V gene TRBV28; possible D gene TRBD1, 6 bases. CDR1 is MDHEN, CDR2 SYDVKM, per germline. The CDR3 covers 13 residues. Trimming took 7 bases from V and 3 from J, leaving 9 bases between them. The CDR3 sequence is CASMPGDTGELFF. The CDR3 region has the DNA TGTGCCAGCATGCCAGGGGACACCGGGGAGCTGTTTTTT.

The rearrangement joins TRBV5-4 to TRBJ2-3, with D unclear. Germline CDR1 SGHNT, CDR2 YYREEE (reference sequence). This CDR3 contains 14 residues. The V gene lost 5 bases and the J gene lost 0 bases, with 10 bases spanning the gap. The CDR3 spells CASRPSGSTDTQYF. In nucleotides, the CDR3 is TGTGCCAGCAGGCCTTCAGGTAGCACAGATACGCAGTATTTT.

The V and J genes are TRBV28 and TRBJ2-2; D gene uncertain. From germline, CDR1 is MDHEN and CDR2 SYDVKM. The CDR3 length is 15 residues. The V and J ends lost 2 bases and 2 bases respectively, with 9 bases between them. For the CDR3, the DNA is TGTGCCAGCAGTTTAGTCAGAAGAAACACCGGGGAGCTGTTTTTT. Translating gives CASSLVRRNTGELFF.

The chain has TRBV11-1 and TRBJ2-5; unclear D gene. Germline CDR1 and CDR2: SGHAT and FQDESV (reference sequence). The CDR3 totals 15 residues. V lost 5 bases to trimming and J lost 3 bases, with 16 bases between them. CDR3 sequence reads: CASSPPILGKETQYF. The CDR3 DNA sequence: TGTGCCAGCAGCCCTCCAATCCTAGGAAAAGAGACCCAGTACTTC.

V usage is TRBV10-3 and J usage is TRBJ2-7, with TRBD2 matching over 10 bases. This CDR3 contains 13 residues. Germline V gene data show CDR1 as ENHRY and CDR2 as SYGVKD. V shed 6 bases and J 4 bases; nucleotides not matched to a gene: 3. CDR3 residues: CAIRPSGSYEQYF. CDR3 nucleotide sequence: TGTGCCATCAGACCTAGCGGGAGTTACGAGCAGTACTTC.

The CDR3 DNA reads TGTGCCTGGACGGAGCGGGGGCGCGGTGAAAAACTGTTTTTT. This gives the protein CAWTERGRGEKLFF. The chain uses TRBV30 and TRBJ1-4; a possible D gene is TRBD1 (6 bases). The V end was cut by 4 bases, the J end by 7 bases, with 16 bases between. In germline, CDR1 is GTSNPN, CDR2 SVGIG (reference sequence). The length of the CDR3 is 14 residues.

V gene TRBV19 combines with J gene TRBJ2-1, with 8 bases identical to TRBD1. Germline V CDR1 and CDR2: LNHDA, SQIVND (reference sequence). After removal of 3 bases from V and 7 bases from J, the junction contained 8 bases not matched to a gene. The CDR3 extends over 15 amino acids. The CDR3 here is CASSMGQGAQNEQFF. The CDR3 bases are TGTGCCAGTAGTATGGGGCAGGGGGCGCAGAATGAGCAGTTCTTC.

V and J are TRBV28 and TRBJ1-2; 7 bases fit TRBD1. J lost 7 bases, V lost 7 bases, and 9 bases had no gene match. This CDR3 comprises 13 residues. Germline CDR1 reads MDHEN; CDR2 reads SYDVKM. The CDR3 DNA reads TGTGCCAGCAACGAGAGGGGGCCCGGTGGCTACACCTTC. Amino acid sequence: CASNERGPGGYTF.

This chain joins TRBV5-4 and TRBJ2-5; 15 bases are shared with TRBD2. Germline lookup yields CDR1 SGHNT and CDR2 YYREEE (reference sequence). V shed 4 bases and J 5 bases; nucleotides not matched to a gene: 3. CDR3 length: 15 residues. In DNA form, the CDR3 reads TGTGCCAGCAGCAACGGACTAGCGGGGGGGGAGACCCAGTACTTC. This encodes CASSNGLAGGETQYF.

V usage is TRBV7-3 and J usage is TRBJ2-2; 8 bases map to TRBD2. CDR3 length equals 16 residues. The V gene end was trimmed by 4 bases and the J gene end by 5 bases; junction bases not matched to a gene: 9. In germline, CDR1 is SGHTA, CDR2 FQGTGA. Here the CDR3 DNA reads TGTGCCAGCAGCTCACGGGCGGGAGGAGGAACCGGGGAGCTGTTTTTT. This codes for CASSSRAGGGTGELFF.